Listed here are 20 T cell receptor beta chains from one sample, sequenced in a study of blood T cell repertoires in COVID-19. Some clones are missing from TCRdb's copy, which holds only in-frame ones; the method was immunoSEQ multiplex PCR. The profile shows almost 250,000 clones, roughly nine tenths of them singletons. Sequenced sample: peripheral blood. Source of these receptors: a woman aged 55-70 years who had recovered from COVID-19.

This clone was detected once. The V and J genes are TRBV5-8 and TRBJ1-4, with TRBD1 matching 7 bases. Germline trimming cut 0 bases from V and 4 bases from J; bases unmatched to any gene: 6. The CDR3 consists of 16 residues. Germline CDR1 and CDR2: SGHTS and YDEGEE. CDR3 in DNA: TGTGCCAGCAGCTTGGGCGGACAGGCGGATAATGAAAAACTGTTTTTT. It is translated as CASSLGGQADNEKLFF.

The CDR3 is CASSRGLEVETQYF. The CDR3 nucleotides are TGTGCCAGCAGCCGAGGACTAGAAGTGGAGACCCAGTACTTC. The chain couples TRBV6-5 to TRBJ2-5; 7 positions match TRBD2. The V segment lost 6 bases and the J segment 5 bases; nucleotides outside the gene matches: 9. The length of the CDR3 is 14 residues. The V gene's germline CDR1 is MNHEY and CDR2 SVGAGI.

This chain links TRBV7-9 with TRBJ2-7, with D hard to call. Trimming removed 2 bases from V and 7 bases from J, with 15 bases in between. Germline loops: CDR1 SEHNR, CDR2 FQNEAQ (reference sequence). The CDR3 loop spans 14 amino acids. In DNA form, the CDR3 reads TGTGCCAGCAGCTTAAATGATTTGAAGAGAGAGCAGTACTTC. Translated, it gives CASSLNDLKREQYF.

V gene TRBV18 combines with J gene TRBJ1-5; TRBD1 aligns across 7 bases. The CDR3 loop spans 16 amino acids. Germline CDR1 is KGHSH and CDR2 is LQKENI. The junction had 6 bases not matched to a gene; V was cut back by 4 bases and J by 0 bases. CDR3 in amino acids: CASSLGTVNSNQPQHF. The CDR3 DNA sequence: TGTGCCAGCTCACTTGGGACAGTTAATAGCAATCAGCCCCAGCATTTT. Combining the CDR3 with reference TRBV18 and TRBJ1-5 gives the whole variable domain NAGVMQNPRHLVRRRGQEARLRCSPMKGHSHVYWYRQLPEEGLKFMVYLQKENIIDESGMPKERFSAEFPKEGPSILRIQQVVRGDSAAYFCASSLGTVNSNQPQHFGDGTRLSIL.

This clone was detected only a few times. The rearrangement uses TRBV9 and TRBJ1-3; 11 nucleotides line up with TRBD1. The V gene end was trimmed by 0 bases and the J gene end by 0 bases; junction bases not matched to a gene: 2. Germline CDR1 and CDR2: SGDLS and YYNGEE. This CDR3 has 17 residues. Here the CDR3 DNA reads TGTGCCAGCAGCGTAGTAGGGACAGGGGGCTCTGGAAACACCATATATTTT. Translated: CASSVVGTGGSGNTIYF.

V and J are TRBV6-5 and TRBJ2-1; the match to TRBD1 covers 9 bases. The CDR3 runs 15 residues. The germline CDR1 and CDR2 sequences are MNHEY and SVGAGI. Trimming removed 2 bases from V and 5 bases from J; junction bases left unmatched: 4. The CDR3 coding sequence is TGTGCCAGCAGTTACCGGCGGACAGGGGACAATGAGCAGTTCTTC. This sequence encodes CASSYRRTGDNEQFF.

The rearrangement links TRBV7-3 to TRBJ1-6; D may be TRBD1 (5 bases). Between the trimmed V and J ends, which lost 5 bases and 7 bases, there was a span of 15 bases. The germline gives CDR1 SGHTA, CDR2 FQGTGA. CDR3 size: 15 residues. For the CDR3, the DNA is TGTGCCAGCAGCCAGGTGGGGGGATGGAATTCACCCCTCCACTTT. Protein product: CASSQVGGWNSPLHF.

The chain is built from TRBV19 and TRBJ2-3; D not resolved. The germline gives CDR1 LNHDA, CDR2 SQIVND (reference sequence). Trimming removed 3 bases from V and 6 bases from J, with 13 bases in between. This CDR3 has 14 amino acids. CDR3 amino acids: CASSILAQQDTQYF. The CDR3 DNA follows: TGTGCCAGTAGTATTTTGGCACAGCAGGATACGCAGTATTTT. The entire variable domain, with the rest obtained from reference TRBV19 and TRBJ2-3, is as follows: DGGITQSPKYLFRKEGQNVTLSCEQNLNHDAMYWYRQDPGQGLRLIYYSQIVNDFQKGDIAEGYSVSREKKESFPLTVTSAQKNPTAFYLCASSILAQQDTQYFGPGTRLTVL.

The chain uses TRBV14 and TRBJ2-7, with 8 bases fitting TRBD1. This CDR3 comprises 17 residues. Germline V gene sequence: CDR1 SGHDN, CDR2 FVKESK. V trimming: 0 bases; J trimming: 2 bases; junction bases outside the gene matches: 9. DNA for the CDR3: TGTGCCAGCAGCCAAGATTTCGGACAGGGTAGGCCCTACGAGCAGTACTTC. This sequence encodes CASSQDFGQGRPYEQYF.

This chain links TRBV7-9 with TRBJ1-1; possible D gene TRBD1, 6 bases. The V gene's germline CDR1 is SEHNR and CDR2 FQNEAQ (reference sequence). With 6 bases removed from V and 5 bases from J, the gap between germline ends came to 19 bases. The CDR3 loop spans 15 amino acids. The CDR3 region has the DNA TGTGCCAGCAGTTACACCGGGACATCAGGGACTGAAGCTTTCTTT. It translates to CASSYTGTSGTEAFF.

The CDR3 region has the DNA TGTGCCAGCAGCGTAGCAAGAGGGAACACGAGATACAATGAGCAGTTCTTC. It specifies CASSVARGNTRYNEQFF. The chain carries TRBV9 and TRBJ2-1, with a weak D call TRBD2 (5 bases). Germline V gene lookup returns CDR1 SGDLS and CDR2 YYNGEE. The CDR3 is made up of 17 amino acids. The ends were cut back, 0 bases at V and 4 bases at J, with 17 bases in the middle.

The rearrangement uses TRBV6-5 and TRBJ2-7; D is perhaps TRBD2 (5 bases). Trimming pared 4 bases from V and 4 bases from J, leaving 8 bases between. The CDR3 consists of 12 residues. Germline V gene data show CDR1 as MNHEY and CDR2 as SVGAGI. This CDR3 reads CASSLTGYEQYF. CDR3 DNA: TGTGCCAGCAGTTTGACGGGGTACGAGCAGTACTTC.

The CDR3 DNA is TGCAGCTCCCGGTGGCAGGCGATGGAGACCCAGTACTTC. This sequence encodes CSSRWQAMETQYF. This chain joins TRBV29-1 and TRBJ2-5, with no clear D. Germline V CDR1 and CDR2: SQVTM, ANQGSEA. V lost 8 bases to trimming and J lost 5 bases, with 18 bases between them. There are 13 residues in the CDR3.

The CDR3 here is CASSLDSGQGTSGYTF. In DNA, the CDR3 is TGTGCCAGCAGCTTAGATTCGGGACAGGGGACTAGTGGCTACACCTTC. The chain employs TRBV7-6 and TRBJ1-2, with 10 bases identical to TRBD1. CDR3 length: 16 amino acids. The V gene end was trimmed by 1 base and the J gene end by 7 bases; junction bases not matched to a gene: 9. The V gene's germline CDR1 is SGHVS and CDR2 FNYEAQ.

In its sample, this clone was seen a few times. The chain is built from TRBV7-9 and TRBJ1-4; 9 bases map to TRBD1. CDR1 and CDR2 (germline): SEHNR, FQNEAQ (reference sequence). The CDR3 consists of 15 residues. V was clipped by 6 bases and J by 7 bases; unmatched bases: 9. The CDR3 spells CASSRTGGRGEKLFF. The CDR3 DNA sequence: TGTGCCAGCAGTCGAACAGGGGGCCGTGGTGAAAAACTGTTTTTT.

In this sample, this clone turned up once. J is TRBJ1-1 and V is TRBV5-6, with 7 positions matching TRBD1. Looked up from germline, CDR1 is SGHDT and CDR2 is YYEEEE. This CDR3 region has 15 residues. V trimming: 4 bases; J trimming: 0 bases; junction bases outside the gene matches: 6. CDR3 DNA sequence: TGTGCCAGCAGCGTCTACAGGGGAATGAACACTGAAGCTTTCTTT. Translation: CASSVYRGMNTEAFF.

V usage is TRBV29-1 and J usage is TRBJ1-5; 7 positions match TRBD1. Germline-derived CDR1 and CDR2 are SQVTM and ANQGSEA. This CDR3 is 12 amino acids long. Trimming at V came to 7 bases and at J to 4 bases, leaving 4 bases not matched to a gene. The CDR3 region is CSAQGQNQPQHF. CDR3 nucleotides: TGCAGCGCACAGGGACAGAATCAGCCCCAGCATTTT.

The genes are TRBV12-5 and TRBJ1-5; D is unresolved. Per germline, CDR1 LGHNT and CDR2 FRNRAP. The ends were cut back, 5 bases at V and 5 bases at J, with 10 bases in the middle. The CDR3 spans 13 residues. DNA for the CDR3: TGTGCTAGTGGTCCCGACGGAGATCAGCCCCAGCATTTT. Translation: CASGPDGDQPQHF.

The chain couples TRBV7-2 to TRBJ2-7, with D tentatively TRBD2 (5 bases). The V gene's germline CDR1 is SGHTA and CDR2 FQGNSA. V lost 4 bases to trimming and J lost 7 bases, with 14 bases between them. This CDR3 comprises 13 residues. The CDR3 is CASSSGNLDEQYF. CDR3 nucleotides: TGTGCCAGCAGCTCCGGGAATTTAGATGAGCAGTACTTC.

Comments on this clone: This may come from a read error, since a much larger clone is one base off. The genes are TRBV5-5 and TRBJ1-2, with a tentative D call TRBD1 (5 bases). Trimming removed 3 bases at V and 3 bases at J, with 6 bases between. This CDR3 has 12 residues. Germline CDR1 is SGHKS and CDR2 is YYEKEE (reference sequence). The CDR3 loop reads CASSSGDYGYTF. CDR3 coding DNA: TGTGCCAGCAGCTCGGGGGACTATGGCTACACCTTC.